A selection of T cell receptor beta chains follows, all from one sample in a study of blood T cell repertoires in COVID-19. Produced via immunoSEQ multiplex PCR; TCRdb's table is partial and in-frame only. The table lists more than 250,000 clones, around 85% of them singletons. Sequencing was carried out using peripheral blood. Receptors originate from a man aged 45 to 65 with active or convalescent COVID-19. Both conserved end residues are part of each CDR3. Each record gives: J gene, D gene, V gene, clone size, CDR3 protein, CDR3 DNA. The D gene is left open where the match is weak. Clone size appears in some rows only: once, few, many, or a class for an expanded clone.

TRBJ1-1 | - | TRBV30 | - | CACRTGYRVDTEAFF | TGTGCCTGCAGAACAGGGTATCGCGTAGACACTGAAGCTTTCTTT
TRBJ1-5 | - | TRBV9 | - | CASSVASGINQPQHF | TGTGCCAGCAGCGTAGCTTCGGGTATCAATCAGCCCCAGCATTTT
TRBJ1-2 | - | TRBV15 | - | CATSRDRARGLANYGYTF | TGTGCCACCAGCAGAGATCGAGCTCGGGGGTTAGCTAACTATGGCTACACCTTC
TRBJ2-7 | - | TRBV4-1 | - | CASSRGYAISSYEQYF | TGCGCCAGCAGCCGAGGGTATGCGATTAGCTCCTACGAGCAGTACTTC
TRBJ2-1 | TRBD2 | TRBV6-4 | - | CASSLRTSEPYNEQFF | TGTGCCAGCAGTCTTCGGACTAGCGAACCCTACAATGAGCAGTTCTTC
TRBJ2-7 | - | TRBV7-9 | - | CASSSLQGPNHYEQYF | TGTGCCAGCAGCTCCCTGCAGGGGCCCAATCACTACGAGCAGTACTTC
TRBJ2-2 | TRBD2 | TRBV4-2 | - | CASSQVWGAGDDTGELFF | TGTGCCAGCAGCCAAGTCTGGGGAGCGGGAGACGACACCGGGGAGCTGTTTTTT
TRBJ1-6 | - | TRBV27 | - | CASSSYFSYNSPLHF | TGTGCCAGCAGTTCTTACTTCTCCTATAATTCACCCCTCCACTTT
TRBJ1-5 | TRBD1 | TRBV19 | - | CASSKTGGKPQHF | TGTGCCAGTAGTAAAACAGGGGGTAAGCCCCAGCATTTT
TRBJ1-4 | TRBD1 | TRBV28 | few | CASSPMGQYNEKLFF | TGTGCCAGCAGCCCCATGGGACAGTATAATGAAAAACTGTTTTTT
TRBJ2-2 | TRBD2 | TRBV19 | - | CASSRLAGVGTGELFF | TGTGCCAGTAGTAGACTAGCGGGAGTTGGCACCGGGGAGCTGTTTTTT
TRBJ1-5 | - | TRBV19 | - | CASSIERGNQPQHF | TGTGCCAGTAGTATAGAAAGGGGGAACCAGCCCCAGCATTTT
TRBJ2-3 | TRBD2 | TRBV30 | - | CAWGGLAGGLGNTDTQYF | TGTGCCTGGGGGGGACTAGCGGGAGGCTTAGGAAACACAGATACGCAGTATTTT
TRBJ2-7 | TRBD1 | TRBV27 | - | CASSFSGTATFYEQYF | TGTGCCAGCAGTTTTTCCGGGACAGCGACCTTCTACGAGCAGTACTTC
TRBJ2-1 | TRBD2 | TRBV4-1 | - | CASSQVPAGGHTEQFF | TGCGCCAGCAGCCAAGTCCCGGCGGGAGGGCATACTGAGCAGTTCTTC
TRBJ2-1 | - | TRBV3-1/TRBV3-2 | - | CASSHQGGVYNEQFF | TGTGCCAGCAGCCATCAGGGCGGAGTCTACAATGAGCAGTTCTTC
TRBJ2-2 | TRBD1 | TRBV6-5 | - | CASSPGQGSTGELFF | TGTGCCAGCAGCCCGGGACAGGGGAGCACCGGGGAGCTGTTTTTT
TRBJ2-7 | TRBD2 | TRBV27 | - | CASSLRPREATYEQYF | TGTGCCAGCAGTTTACGGCCCCGGGAGGCAACCTACGAGCAGTACTTC
TRBJ2-7 | TRBD2 | TRBV4-2 | - | CASSYRLAESSYEQYF | TGTGCCAGCAGCTACCGACTAGCCGAGAGCTCCTACGAGCAGTACTTC
TRBJ2-1 | TRBD2 | TRBV19 | once | CASMGGGRRNEQFF | TGTGCCAGTATGGGGGGAGGGAGGCGCAATGAGCAGTTCTTC
TRBJ2-5 | - | TRBV5-5 | - | CATKTGADQETQYF | TGTGCCACCAAGACGGGTGCGGACCAAGAGACCCAGTACTTC
TRBJ1-2 | - | TRBV25-1 | - | CASSESGGYGYTF | TGTGCCAGCAGTGAATCGGGGGGGTATGGCTACACCTTC
TRBJ1-4 | - | TRBV7-9 | - | CASSSGGTYYEKLFF | TGTGCCAGCAGCTCTGGAGGGACCTACTATGAAAAACTGTTTTTT
TRBJ1-6 | TRBD1 | TRBV10-3 | once | CAISAVQGEHSPLHF | TGTGCCATCAGTGCGGTACAGGGGGAACATTCACCCCTCCACTTT
TRBJ1-2 | - | TRBV5-6 | - | CASSFPGKGYTF | TGTGCCAGCAGCTTTCCCGGGAAGGGCTACACCTTC
TRBJ1-3 | - | TRBV14 | - | CASSQGRRNTIYF | TGTGCCAGCAGCCAGGGCCGTCGAAACACCATATATTTT
TRBJ1-1 | TRBD1 | TRBV5-6 | - | CASSLGQGGNVNTEAFF | TGTGCCAGCAGCTTAGGACAGGGGGGAAATGTGAACACTGAAGCTTTCTTT
TRBJ2-7 | TRBD1 | TRBV3-1/TRBV3-2 | - | CASSQLGQGYEQYF | TGTGCCAGCAGCCAGCTTGGACAGGGCTACGAGCAGTACTTC
TRBJ2-7 | TRBD1 | TRBV27 | - | CASGTGAYEQYF | TGTGCCTCCGGGACAGGCGCCTACGAGCAGTACTTC
TRBJ2-5 | TRBD1 | TRBV5-1 | - | CASSLTGTGRETQYF | TGCGCCAGCAGCTTGACCGGGACAGGGAGAGAGACCCAGTACTTC
TRBJ2-7 | TRBD1 | TRBV28 | - | CAAVSTGDEQYF | TGTGCCGCAGTTTCTACAGGGGACGAGCAGTACTTC
TRBJ1-6 | - | TRBV30 | - | CAWSAFGGSPLHF | TGTGCCTGGAGTGCATTCGGGGGTTCACCCCTCCACTTT
TRBJ2-6 | - | TRBV5-1 | - | CASTAVSGANVLTF | TGCGCCAGCACGGCGGTCTCTGGGGCCAACGTCCTGACTTTC
TRBJ2-1 | - | TRBV7-2 | - | CASSSPWGRYNEQFF | TGTGCCAGCAGCTCCCCCTGGGGGAGGTACAATGAGCAGTTCTTC
TRBJ1-2 | - | TRBV10-3 | few | CASGDADYGYTF | TGTGCCTCAGGGGACGCGGACTATGGCTACACCTTC
TRBJ1-3 | TRBD1 | TRBV19 | - | CASSGQGPAGNTIYF | TGTGCCAGTAGTGGACAGGGTCCAGCTGGAAACACCATATATTTT
TRBJ1-4 | TRBD1 | TRBV2 | few | CASKIQGAGEKLFF | TGTGCCAGCAAAATACAGGGGGCGGGAGAAAAACTGTTTTTT
TRBJ2-2 | - | TRBV5-5 | - | CASSLLADTNTGELFF | TGTGCCAGCAGCCTCTTAGCGGATACGAACACCGGGGAGCTGTTTTTT
TRBJ2-3 | - | TRBV6-5 | - | CASSYPPLSRGDTQYF | TGTGCCAGCAGTTACCCACCCTTGAGCCGAGGGGATACGCAGTATTTT
TRBJ2-7 | TRBD2 | TRBV4-1 | once | CASSHAMRREASYEQYF | TGCGCCAGCAGCCATGCCATGAGGCGGGAGGCCAGCTACGAGCAGTACTTC
TRBJ1-1 | - | TRBV5-6 | - | CASSLAGATEAFF | TGTGCCAGCAGCTTGGCAGGGGCAACTGAAGCTTTCTTT
TRBJ2-3 | - | TRBV9 | few | CASSVSGSDTQYF | TGTGCCAGCAGCGTATCGGGGTCAGATACGCAGTATTTT
TRBJ2-7 | - | TRBV21-1 | - | CASSREGTGTTRQYF | TGTGCCAGCAGCAGGGAAGGGACAGGTACTACGAGGCAGTACTTC
TRBJ1-1 | TRBD1 | TRBV6-5 | - | CASSPRTGSYTEAFF | TGTGCCAGCAGCCCGCGGACAGGTTCTTACACTGAAGCTTTCTTT
TRBJ2-1 | TRBD2 | TRBV15 | - | CATSRGIAGYNEQFF | TGTGCCACCAGCAGAGGGATAGCGGGGTACAATGAGCAGTTCTTC
TRBJ2-1 | TRBD2 | TRBV9 | - | CASSVGGGRAGGNYNEQFF | TGTGCCAGCAGCGTAGGGGGCGGGAGGGCCGGAGGAAACTACAATGAGCAGTTCTTC
TRBJ2-2 | - | TRBV5-1 | - | CASSARSTTGELFF | TGCGCCAGCAGCGCCCGGAGTACGACCGGGGAGCTGTTTTTT
TRBJ1-4 | - | TRBV15 | few | CATSRAGLNEKLFF | TGTGCCACCAGCAGGGCAGGGCTTAATGAAAAACTGTTTTTT
TRBJ2-3 | TRBD2 | TRBV4-2 | few | CASSQDPMGAGGPTDTQYF | TGTGCCAGCAGCCAAGACCCGATGGGAGCGGGAGGGCCCACAGATACGCAGTATTTT
TRBJ2-2 | - | TRBV11-2 | - | CASSRVGGTGELFF | TGTGCCAGCAGCAGAGTTGGAGGGACCGGGGAGCTGTTTTTT
TRBJ1-4 | - | TRBV5-5 | - | CASSLEAGIATNEKLFF | TGTGCCAGCAGCTTGGAGGCAGGGATCGCAACTAATGAAAAACTGTTTTTT
TRBJ1-2 | - | TRBV18 | - | CASSPGTGASGGYTF | TGTGCCAGCTCACCAGGGACTGGAGCGTCAGGTGGCTACACCTTC
TRBJ2-1 | - | TRBV6-2/TRBV6-3 | - | CASSPLAGSGFDEQFF | TGTGCCAGCAGTCCCCTAGCCGGGAGTGGTTTTGATGAGCAGTTCTTC
TRBJ2-3 | TRBD2 | TRBV6-2/TRBV6-3 | - | CASSYGPAGSTDTQYF | TGTGCCAGCAGTTACGGGCCAGCGGGGAGCACAGATACGCAGTATTTT
TRBJ1-1 | - | TRBV4-1 | - | CASSQAWGGATEAFF | TGCGCCAGCAGCCAAGCCTGGGGAGGGGCGACTGAAGCTTTCTTT
TRBJ1-4 | - | TRBV5-1 | - | CASSWSGRGTNEKLFF | TGCGCCAGCAGCTGGAGTGGAAGGGGGACTAATGAAAAACTGTTTTTT
TRBJ2-2 | - | TRBV4-3 | - | CASSQDPAGELFF | TGCGCCAGCAGCCAAGATCCAGCCGGGGAGCTGTTTTTT
TRBJ1-6 | TRBD1 | TRBV27 | - | CASSPGTGASPLHF | TGTGCCAGCAGCCCCGGGACAGGGGCTTCACCCCTCCACTTT
TRBJ2-3 | - | TRBV24-1 | - | CATSETSITGEDTQYF | TGTGCCACCAGTGAGACTTCCATCACGGGAGAAGATACGCAGTATTTT
TRBJ1-4 | TRBD1 | TRBV7-2 | - | CASRPGGRDEKLFF | TGTGCCAGCAGACCAGGGGGCCGGGATGAAAAACTGTTTTTT